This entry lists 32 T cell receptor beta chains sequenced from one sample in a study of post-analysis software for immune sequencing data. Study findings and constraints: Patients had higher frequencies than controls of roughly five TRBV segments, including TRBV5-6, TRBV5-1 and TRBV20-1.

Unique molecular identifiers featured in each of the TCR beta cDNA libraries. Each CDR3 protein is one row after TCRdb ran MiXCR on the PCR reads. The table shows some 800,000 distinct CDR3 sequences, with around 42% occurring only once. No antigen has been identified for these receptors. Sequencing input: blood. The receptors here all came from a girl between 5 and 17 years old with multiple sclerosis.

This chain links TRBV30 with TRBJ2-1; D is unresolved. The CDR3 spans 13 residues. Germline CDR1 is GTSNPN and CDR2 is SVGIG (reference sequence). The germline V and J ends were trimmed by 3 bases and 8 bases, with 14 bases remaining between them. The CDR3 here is CAWRALDWDEQFF. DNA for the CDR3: TGTGCCTGGAGGGCCCTCGACTGGGATGAGCAGTTCTTC.

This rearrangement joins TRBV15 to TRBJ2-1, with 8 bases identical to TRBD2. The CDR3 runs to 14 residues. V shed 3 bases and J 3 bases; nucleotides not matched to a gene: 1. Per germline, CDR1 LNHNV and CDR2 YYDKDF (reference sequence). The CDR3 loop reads CATSSGRGYNEQFF. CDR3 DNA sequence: TGTGCCACCAGCAGCGGGAGGGGCTACAATGAGCAGTTCTTC.

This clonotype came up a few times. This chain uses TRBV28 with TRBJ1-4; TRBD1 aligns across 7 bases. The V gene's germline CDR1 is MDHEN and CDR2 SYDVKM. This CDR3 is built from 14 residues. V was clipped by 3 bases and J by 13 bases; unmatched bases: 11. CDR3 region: CASSFGTEHQGLFF. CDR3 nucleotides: TGTGCCAGCAGTTTTGGGACAGAACATCAAGGACTGTTTTTT. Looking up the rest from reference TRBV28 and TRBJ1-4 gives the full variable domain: DVKVTQSSRYLVKRTGEKVFLECVQDMDHENMFWYRQDPGLGLRLIYFSYDVKMKEKGDIPEGYSVSREKKERFSLILESASTNQTSMYLCASSFGTEHQGLFFGSGTQLSVL.

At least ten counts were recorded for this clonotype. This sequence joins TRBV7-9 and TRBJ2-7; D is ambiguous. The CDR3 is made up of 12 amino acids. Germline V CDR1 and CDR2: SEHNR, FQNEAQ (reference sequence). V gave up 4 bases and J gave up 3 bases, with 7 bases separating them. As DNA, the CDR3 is TGTGCCAGCAGCTCCTCGGGCTACGAGCAGTACTTC. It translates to CASSSSGYEQYF.

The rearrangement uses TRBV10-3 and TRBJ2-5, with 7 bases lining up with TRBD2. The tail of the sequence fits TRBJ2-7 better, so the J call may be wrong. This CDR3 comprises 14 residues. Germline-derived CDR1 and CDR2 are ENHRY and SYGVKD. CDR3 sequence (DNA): TGTGCCATCAGTGGGCGGCTAGCGGATTACGAGCAGTACTTC. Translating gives CAISGRLADYEQYF.

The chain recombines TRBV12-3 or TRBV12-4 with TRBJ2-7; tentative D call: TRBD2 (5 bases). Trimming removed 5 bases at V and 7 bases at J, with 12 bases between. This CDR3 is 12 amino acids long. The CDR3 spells CASSQSPGEQYF. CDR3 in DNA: TGTGCCAGCAGTCAATCACCGGGAGAGCAGTACTTC.

The CDR3 protein is CASAIAGPKGEQYF. The DNA for the CDR3 is TGTGCCAGTGCGATCGCAGGCCCTAAGGGAGAGCAGTACTTC. The chain joins TRBV12-3 or TRBV12-4 to TRBJ2-7, with no clear D. V dropped 9 bases and J dropped 7 bases, with 22 bases sitting between them. The CDR3 runs to 14 residues.

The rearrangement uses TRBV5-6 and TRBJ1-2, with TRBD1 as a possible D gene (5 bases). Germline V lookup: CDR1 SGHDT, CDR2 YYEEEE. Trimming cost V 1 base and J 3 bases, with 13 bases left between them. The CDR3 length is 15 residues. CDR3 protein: CASSLFSGGDYGYTF. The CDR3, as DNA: TGTGCCAGCAGCTTGTTCTCCGGGGGGGACTATGGCTACACCTTC.

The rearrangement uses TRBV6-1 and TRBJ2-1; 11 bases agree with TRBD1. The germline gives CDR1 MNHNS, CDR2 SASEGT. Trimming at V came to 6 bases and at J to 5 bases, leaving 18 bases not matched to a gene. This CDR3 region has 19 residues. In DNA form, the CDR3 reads TGTGCCAGCAGCCCTAGGACAGGGGGCGTCGGTGTGAAGCACAATGAGCAGTTCTTC. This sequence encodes CASSPRTGGVGVKHNEQFF.

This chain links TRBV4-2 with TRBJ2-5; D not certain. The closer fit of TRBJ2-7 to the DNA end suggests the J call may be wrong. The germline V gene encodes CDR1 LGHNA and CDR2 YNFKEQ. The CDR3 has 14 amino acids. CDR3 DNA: TGTGCCAGCAGCCAAGATCCGAGTCGCGACGAGCAGTACTTC. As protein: CASSQDPSRDEQYF.

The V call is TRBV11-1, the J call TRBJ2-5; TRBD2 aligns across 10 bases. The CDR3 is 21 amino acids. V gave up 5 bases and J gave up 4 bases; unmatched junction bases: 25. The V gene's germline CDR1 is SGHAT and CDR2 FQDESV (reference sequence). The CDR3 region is CASSLPALPLAGVSVRETQYF. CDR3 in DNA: TGTGCCAGCAGCCTCCCAGCCCTACCCCTAGCGGGAGTATCCGTTCGAGAGACCCAGTACTTC.

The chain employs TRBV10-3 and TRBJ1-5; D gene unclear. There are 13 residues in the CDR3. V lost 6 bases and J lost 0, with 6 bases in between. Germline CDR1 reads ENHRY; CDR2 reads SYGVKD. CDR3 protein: CAISSGSNQPQHF. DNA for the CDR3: TGTGCCATCAGCTCAGGTAGCAATCAGCCCCAGCATTTT.

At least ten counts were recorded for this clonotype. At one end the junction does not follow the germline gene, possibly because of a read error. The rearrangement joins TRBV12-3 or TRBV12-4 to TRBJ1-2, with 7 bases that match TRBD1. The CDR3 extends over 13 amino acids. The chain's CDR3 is CASSLGQNYGYTF. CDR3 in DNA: TGCGCCAGCAGCTTGGGACAGAACTATGGCTACACCTTC.

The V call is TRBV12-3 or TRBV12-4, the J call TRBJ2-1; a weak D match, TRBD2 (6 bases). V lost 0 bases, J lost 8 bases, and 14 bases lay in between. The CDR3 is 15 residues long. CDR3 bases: TGTGCCAGCAGTTTAGCCCTAGCGCGTCGGGATGAGCAGTTCTTC. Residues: CASSLALARRDEQFF.

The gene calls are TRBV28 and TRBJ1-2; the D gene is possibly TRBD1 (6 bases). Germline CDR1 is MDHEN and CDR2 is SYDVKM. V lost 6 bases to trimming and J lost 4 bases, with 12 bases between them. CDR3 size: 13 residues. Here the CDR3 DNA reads TGTGCCAGCAGACACAGGGAGGGCTATGGCTACACCTTC. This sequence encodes CASRHREGYGYTF.

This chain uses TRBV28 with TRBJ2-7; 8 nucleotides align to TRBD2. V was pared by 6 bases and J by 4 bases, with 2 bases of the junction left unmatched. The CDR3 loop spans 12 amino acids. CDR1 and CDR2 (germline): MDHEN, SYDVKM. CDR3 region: CASSIAGYEQYF. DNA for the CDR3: TGTGCCAGCAGCATAGCGGGATACGAGCAGTACTTC.

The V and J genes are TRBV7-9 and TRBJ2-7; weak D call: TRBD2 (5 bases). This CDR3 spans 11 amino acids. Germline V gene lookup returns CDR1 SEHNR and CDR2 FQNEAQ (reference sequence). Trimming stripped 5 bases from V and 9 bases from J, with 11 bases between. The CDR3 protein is CASSPGRGQYF. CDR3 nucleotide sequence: TGTGCCAGCAGCCCAGGTCGGGGGCAGTACTTC.

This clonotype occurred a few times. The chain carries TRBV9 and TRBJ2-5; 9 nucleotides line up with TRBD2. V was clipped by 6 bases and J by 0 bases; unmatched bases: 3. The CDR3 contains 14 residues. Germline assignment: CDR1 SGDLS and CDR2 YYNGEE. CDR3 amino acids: CASNKREDQETQYF. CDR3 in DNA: TGTGCCAGCAATAAGCGGGAGGACCAAGAGACCCAGTACTTC.

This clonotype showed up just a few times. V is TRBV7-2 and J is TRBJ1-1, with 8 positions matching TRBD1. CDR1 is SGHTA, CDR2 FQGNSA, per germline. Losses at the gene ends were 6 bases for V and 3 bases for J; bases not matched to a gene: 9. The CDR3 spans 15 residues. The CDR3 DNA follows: TGTGCCAGCAGGGTGGCAGGGGGCAAGGACACTGAAGCTTTCTTT. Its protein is CASRVAGGKDTEAFF.

DNA of the CDR3: TGTGCCTGGAGTGTAACCCGGACGAGCTCCTACAATGAGCAGTTCTTC. Translating it yields CAWSVTRTSSYNEQFF. The chain couples TRBV30 to TRBJ2-1, with D unclear. There are 16 residues in the CDR3. The germline V and J ends were trimmed by 0 bases and 0 bases, with 12 bases remaining between them. Looked up from germline, CDR1 is GTSNPN and CDR2 is SVGIG (reference sequence).

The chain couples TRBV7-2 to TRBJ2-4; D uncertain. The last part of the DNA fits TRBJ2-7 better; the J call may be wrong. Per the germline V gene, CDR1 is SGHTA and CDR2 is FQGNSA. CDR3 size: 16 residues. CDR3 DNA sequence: TGTGCCAGCAGCTTAGTGGGCGGAGACATAGCCTACGAGCAGTACTTC. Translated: CASSLVGGDIAYEQYF.

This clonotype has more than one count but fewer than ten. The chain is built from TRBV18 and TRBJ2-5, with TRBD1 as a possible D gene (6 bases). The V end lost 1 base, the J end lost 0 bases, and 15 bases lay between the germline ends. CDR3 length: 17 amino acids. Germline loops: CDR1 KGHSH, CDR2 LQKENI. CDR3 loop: CASSPLSRTEYQETQYF. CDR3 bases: TGTGCCAGCTCACCACTTTCGCGGACAGAGTACCAAGAGACCCAGTACTTC.

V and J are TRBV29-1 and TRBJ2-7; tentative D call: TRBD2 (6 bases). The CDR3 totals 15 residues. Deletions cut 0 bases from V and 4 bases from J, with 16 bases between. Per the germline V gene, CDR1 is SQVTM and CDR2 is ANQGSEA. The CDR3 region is CSVEDRNGAGYEQYF. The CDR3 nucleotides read TGCAGCGTTGAAGATCGAAACGGTGCGGGATACGAGCAGTACTTC.

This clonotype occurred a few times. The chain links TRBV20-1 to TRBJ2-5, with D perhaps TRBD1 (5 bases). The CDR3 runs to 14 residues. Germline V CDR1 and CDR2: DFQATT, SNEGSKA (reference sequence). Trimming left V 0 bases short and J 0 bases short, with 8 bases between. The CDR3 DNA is TGCAGTGCTAGAGATTGGGGCTACCAAGAGACCCAGTACTTC. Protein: CSARDWGYQETQYF.

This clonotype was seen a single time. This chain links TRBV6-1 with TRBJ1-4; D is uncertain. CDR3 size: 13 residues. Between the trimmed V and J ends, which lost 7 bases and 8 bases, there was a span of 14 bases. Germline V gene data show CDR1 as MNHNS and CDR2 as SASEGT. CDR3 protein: CASKVDSGEKLFF. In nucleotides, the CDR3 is TGTGCCAGCAAGGTGGATAGCGGAGAAAAACTGTTTTTT.

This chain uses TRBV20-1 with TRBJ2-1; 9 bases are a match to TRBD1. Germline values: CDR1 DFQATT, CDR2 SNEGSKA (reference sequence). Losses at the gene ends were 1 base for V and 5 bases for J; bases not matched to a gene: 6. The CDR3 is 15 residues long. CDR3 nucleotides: TGCAGTGCTAGAGTGGAAAGGGACAGGGACAATGAGCAGTTCTTC. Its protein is CSARVERDRDNEQFF.

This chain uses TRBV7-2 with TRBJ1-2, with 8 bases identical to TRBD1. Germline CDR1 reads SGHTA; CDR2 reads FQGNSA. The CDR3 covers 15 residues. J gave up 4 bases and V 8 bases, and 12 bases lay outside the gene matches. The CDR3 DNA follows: TGTGCCAGCGGCGTACGACAGGGGACAACCTATGGCTACACCTTC. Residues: CASGVRQGTTYGYTF.

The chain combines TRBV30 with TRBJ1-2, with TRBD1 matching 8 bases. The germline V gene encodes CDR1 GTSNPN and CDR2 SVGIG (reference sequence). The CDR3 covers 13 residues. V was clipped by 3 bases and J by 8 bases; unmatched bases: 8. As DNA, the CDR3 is TGTGCCTGGAGCGTTACAGGGGGTTTCGGCTACACCTTC. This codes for CAWSVTGGFGYTF.

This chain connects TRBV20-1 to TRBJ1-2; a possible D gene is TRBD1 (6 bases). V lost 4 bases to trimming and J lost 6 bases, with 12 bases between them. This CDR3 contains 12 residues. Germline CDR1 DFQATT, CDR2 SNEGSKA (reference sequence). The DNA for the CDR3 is TGCAGTGCTATCCGGGGGCTCGATGGCTACACCTTC. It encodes CSAIRGLDGYTF.

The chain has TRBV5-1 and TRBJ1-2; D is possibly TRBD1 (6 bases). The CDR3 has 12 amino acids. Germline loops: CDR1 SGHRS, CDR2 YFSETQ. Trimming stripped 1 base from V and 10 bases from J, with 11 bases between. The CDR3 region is CASSLQGNDYTF. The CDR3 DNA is TGCGCCAGCAGCTTGCAGGGGAATGACTACACCTTC.

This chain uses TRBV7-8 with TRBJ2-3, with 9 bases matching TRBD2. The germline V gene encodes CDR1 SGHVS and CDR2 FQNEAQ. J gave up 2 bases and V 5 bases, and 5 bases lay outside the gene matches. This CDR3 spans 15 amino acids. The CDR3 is CASSPTSGNTDTQYF. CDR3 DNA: TGTGCCAGCAGCCCGACTAGCGGCAACACAGATACGCAGTATTTT. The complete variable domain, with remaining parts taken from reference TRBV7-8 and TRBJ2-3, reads GAGVSQSPRYKVAKRGQDVALRCDPISGHVSLFWYQQALGQGPEFLTYFQNEAQLDKSGLPSDRFFAERPEGSVSTLKIQRTQQEDSAVYLCASSPTSGNTDTQYFGPGTRLTVL.

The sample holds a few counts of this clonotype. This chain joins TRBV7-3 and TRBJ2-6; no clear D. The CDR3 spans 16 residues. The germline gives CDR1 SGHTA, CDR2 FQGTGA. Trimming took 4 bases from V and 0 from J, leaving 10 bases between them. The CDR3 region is CASSSIGTSGANVLTF. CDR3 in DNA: TGTGCCAGCAGCTCGATCGGCACCTCTGGGGCCAACGTCCTGACTTTC.